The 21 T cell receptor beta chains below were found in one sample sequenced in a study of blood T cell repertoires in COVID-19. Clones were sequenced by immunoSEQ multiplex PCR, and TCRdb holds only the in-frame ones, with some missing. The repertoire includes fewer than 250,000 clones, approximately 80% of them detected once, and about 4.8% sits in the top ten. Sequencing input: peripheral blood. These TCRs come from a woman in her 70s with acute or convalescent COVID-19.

This CDR3 reads CASSQVQAINEKLFF. The CDR3 DNA sequence: TGCGCCAGCAGCCAAGTACAGGCCATTAATGAAAAACTGTTTTTT. The genes are TRBV4-3 and TRBJ1-4; the D gene is possibly TRBD1 (5 bases). The CDR3 sequence is 15 residues long. Germline lookup yields CDR1 LGHNA and CDR2 YSLEER. The V end lost 1 base, the J end lost 4 bases, and 10 bases lay between the germline ends.

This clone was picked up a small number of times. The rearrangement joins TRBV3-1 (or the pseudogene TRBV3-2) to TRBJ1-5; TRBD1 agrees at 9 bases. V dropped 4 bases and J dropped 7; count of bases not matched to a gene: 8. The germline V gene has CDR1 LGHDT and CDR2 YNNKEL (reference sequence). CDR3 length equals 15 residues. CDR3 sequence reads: CASSLTQGAGQPQHF. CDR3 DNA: TGTGCCAGCAGCCTTACACAGGGGGCCGGACAGCCCCAGCATTTT.

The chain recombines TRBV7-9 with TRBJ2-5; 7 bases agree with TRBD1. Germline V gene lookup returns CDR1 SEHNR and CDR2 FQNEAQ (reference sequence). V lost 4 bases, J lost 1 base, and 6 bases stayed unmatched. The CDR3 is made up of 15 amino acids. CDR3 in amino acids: CASSSGTGAQETQYF. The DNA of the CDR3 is TGTGCCAGCAGCTCGGGAACAGGGGCCCAAGAGACCCAGTACTTC.

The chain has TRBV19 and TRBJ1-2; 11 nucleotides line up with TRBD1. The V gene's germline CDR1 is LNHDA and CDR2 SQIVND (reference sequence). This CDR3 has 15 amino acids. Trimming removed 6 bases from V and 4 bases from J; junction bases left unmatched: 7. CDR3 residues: CASSPSGTGGYGYTF. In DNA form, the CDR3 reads TGTGCCAGTAGCCCATCCGGGACAGGGGGCTATGGCTACACCTTC.

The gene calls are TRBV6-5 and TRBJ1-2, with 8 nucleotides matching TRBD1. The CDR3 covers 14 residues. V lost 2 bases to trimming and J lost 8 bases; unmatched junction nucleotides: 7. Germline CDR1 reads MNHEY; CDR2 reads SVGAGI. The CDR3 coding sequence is TGTGCCAGCAGTTACAACGGACAGGGTGAGGGCTACACCTTC. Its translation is CASSYNGQGEGYTF.

Written as DNA, the CDR3 is TGTGCAAGTCGCTTAGCGAGGGTTGGGACCCAGTACTTC. This translates into CASRLARVGTQYF. This sequence joins TRBV12-2 and TRBJ2-5; no DNA check was done on the table's D call, TRBD2. TRBV12-2 is labeled a pseudogene. This CDR3 spans 13 amino acids.

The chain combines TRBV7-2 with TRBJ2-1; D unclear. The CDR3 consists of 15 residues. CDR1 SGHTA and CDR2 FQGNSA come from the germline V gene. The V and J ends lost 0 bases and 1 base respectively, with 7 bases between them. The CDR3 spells CASSLAGLSYNEQFF. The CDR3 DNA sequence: TGTGCCAGCAGCTTAGCGGGCTTGTCCTACAATGAGCAGTTCTTC.

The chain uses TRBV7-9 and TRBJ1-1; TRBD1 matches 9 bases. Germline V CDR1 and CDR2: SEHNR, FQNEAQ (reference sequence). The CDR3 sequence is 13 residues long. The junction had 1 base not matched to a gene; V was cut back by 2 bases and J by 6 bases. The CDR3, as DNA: TGTGCCAGCAGCTTACGACAGGGGGCTGAAGCTTTCTTT. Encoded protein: CASSLRQGAEAFF.

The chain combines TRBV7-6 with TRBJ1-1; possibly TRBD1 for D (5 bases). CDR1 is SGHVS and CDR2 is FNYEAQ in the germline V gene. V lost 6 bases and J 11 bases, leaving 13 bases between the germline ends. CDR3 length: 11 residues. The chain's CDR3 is CASRTVKGAFF. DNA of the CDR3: TGTGCCAGCAGGACAGTCAAAGGGGCTTTCTTT.

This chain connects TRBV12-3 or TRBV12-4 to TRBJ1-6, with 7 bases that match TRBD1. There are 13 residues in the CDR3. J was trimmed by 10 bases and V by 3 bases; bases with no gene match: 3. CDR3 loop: CASSLGTESPLHF. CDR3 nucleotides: TGTGCCAGCAGTTTGGGGACAGAGTCACCCCTCCACTTT.

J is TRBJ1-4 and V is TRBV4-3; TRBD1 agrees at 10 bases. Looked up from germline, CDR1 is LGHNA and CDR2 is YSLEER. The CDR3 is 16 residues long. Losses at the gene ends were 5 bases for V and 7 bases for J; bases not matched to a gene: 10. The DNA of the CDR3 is TGCGCCAGCAGCGTTCAGGCGGGACAGGGGTTTGAAAAACTGTTTTTT. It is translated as CASSVQAGQGFEKLFF.

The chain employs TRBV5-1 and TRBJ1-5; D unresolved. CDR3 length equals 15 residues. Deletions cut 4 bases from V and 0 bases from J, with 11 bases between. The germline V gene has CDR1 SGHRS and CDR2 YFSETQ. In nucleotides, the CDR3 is TGCGCCAGCAGCCTCGTCGGTGATAGCAATCAGCCCCAGCATTTT. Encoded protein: CASSLVGDSNQPQHF.

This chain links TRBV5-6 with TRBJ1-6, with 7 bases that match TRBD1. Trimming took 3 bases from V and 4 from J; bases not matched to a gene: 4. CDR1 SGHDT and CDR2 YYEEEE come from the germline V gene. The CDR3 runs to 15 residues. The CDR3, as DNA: TGTGCCAGCAGCTCACCGGGACAGTATAATTCACCCCTCCACTTT. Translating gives CASSSPGQYNSPLHF.

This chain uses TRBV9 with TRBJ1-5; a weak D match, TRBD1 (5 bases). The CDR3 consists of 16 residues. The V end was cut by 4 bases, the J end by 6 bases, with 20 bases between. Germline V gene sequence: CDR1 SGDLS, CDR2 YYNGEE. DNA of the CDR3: TGTGCCAGCAGCCCCACAGCGGGAGGGGTTGGTCAGCCCCAGCATTTT. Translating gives CASSPTAGGVGQPQHF.

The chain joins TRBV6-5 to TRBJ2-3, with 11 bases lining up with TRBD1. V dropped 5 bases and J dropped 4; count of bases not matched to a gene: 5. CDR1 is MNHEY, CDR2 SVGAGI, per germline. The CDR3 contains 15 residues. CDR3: CASSRTGQGADTQYF. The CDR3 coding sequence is TGTGCCAGCAGTAGAACGGGACAGGGGGCAGATACGCAGTATTTT.

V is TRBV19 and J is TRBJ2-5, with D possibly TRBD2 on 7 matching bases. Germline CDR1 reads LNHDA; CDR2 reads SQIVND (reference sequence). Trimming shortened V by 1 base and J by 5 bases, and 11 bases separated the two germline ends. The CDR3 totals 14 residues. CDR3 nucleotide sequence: TGTGCCAGTAGTATAGTGGGGGGGCAGGAGACCCAGTACTTC. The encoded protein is CASSIVGGQETQYF.

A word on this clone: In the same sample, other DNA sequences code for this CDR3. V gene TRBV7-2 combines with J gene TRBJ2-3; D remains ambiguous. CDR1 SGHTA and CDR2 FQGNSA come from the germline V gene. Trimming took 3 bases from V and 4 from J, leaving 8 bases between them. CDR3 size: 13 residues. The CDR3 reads CASSLGGADTQYF. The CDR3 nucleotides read TGTGCCAGCAGCTTGGGTGGAGCAGATACGCAGTATTTT.

CDR3 region: CASSSRDRNSPLHF. The CDR3 DNA is TGCGCCAGCAGCTCCCGGGACAGAAATTCACCCCTCCACTTT. V usage is TRBV5-1 and J usage is TRBJ1-6; 7 nucleotides line up with TRBD1. Germline CDR1 is SGHRS and CDR2 is YFSETQ. The CDR3 contains 14 residues. The J segment lost 7 bases and the V segment lost 3 bases, leaving 4 bases of the junction unmatched.

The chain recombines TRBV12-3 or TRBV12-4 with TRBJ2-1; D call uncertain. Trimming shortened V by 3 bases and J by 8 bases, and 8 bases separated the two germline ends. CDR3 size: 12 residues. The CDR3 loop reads CASSFYGDEQFF. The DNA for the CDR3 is TGTGCCAGCAGTTTTTATGGAGATGAGCAGTTCTTC.

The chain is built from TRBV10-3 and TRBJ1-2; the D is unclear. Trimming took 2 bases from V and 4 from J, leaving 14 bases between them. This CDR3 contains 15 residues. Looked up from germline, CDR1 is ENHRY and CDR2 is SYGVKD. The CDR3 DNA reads TGTGCCATCAGTGAGGTCAGCCCGTCGGGCTATGGCTACACCTTC. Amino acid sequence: CAISEVSPSGYGYTF.

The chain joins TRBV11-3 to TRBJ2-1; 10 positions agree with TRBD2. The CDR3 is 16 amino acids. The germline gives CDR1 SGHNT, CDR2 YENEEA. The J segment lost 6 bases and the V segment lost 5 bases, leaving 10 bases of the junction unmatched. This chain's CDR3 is CASSLQGVAGGNEQFF. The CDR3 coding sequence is TGTGCCAGCAGCCTCCAGGGCGTAGCGGGGGGCAATGAGCAGTTCTTC.